These 9 T cell receptor beta chains originate from one sample sequenced in a study of radiotherapy plus CTLA-4 blockade in lung cancer. Sequencing was performed with immunoSEQ multiplex PCR; in TCRdb, only in-frame clones are kept and a portion is missing. The sample contains 50,000 to 60,000 clones, roughly four fifths of which appear only once. Sequences were derived from peripheral blood, sampled from a patient treated with radiotherapy plus ipilimumab. The receptors shown here come from a human donor with non-small cell lung cancer whose response to radiotherapy plus ipilimumab could not be evaluated.

With respect to this clone: This specimen includes other DNA sequences encoding the same CDR3. The rearrangement uses TRBV6-5 and TRBJ2-7; D call uncertain. The CDR3 is 13 amino acids. V lost 6 bases to trimming and J lost 1 base, with 10 bases between them. Germline CDR1 and CDR2: MNHEY and SVGAGI. CDR3 residues: CASSPAGSYEQYF. The CDR3 DNA reads TGTGCCAGCAGCCCCGCAGGATCCTACGAGCAGTACTTC.

The V call is TRBV28, the J call TRBJ1-4, with TRBD1 matching over 9 bases. The CDR3 length is 15 residues. Germline V lookup: CDR1 MDHEN, CDR2 SYDVKM. J gave up 6 bases and V 5 bases, and 7 bases lay outside the gene matches. The CDR3 here is CASSPPTGGYEKLFF. CDR3 DNA sequence: TGTGCCAGCAGTCCTCCGACAGGGGGGTATGAAAAACTGTTTTTT.

This sequence joins TRBV7-9 and TRBJ1-2; the D gene is possibly TRBD1 (5 bases). The CDR3 contains 13 residues. Germline CDR1 SEHNR, CDR2 FQNEAQ (reference sequence). V shed 4 bases and J shed 7 bases, with 13 bases lying between them. CDR3: CASSSRGQGGYTF. In DNA, the CDR3 is TGTGCCAGCAGCTCTAGAGGCCAGGGTGGCTACACCTTC.

The chain recombines TRBV19 with TRBJ2-3; unclear D gene. CDR3 length: 12 residues. Germline V CDR1 and CDR2: LNHDA, SQIVND (reference sequence). Trimming took off 3 bases at V and 4 bases at J, with 5 bases between the two ends. CDR3 coding DNA: TGTGCCAGTAGTATCATAGCAGATACGCAGTATTTT. Amino acids: CASSIIADTQYF.

The chain recombines TRBV7-8 with TRBJ1-4; 9 nucleotides align to TRBD1. V lost 5 bases to trimming and J lost 7 bases; unmatched junction nucleotides: 5. CDR3 length equals 14 residues. The germline gives CDR1 SGHVS, CDR2 FQNEAQ. The CDR3 DNA reads as TGTGCCAGCAGCCCCGGGACAGGGTTTGAAAAACTGTTTTTT. Protein sequence: CASSPGTGFEKLFF.

This clone has a handful of counts. The J gene is TRBJ2-7, the V gene TRBV5-5; D is unresolved. Trimming took off 0 bases at V and 6 bases at J, with 4 bases between the two ends. The CDR3 totals 11 residues. CDR1 SGHKS and CDR2 YYEKEE come from the germline V gene (reference sequence). The DNA for the CDR3 is TGTGCCAGCAGCTTGGCGAGCGAGCAGTACTTC. Translating gives CASSLASEQYF.

The V gene is TRBV6-6, the J gene TRBJ2-7; 7 positions match TRBD2. Germline V lookup: CDR1 MNHNY, CDR2 SVGAGI (reference sequence). This CDR3 has 14 amino acids. After removal of 0 bases from V and 7 bases from J, the junction contained 6 bases not matched to a gene. This chain's CDR3 is CASSYSGGLGEQYF. In nucleotides, the CDR3 is TGTGCCAGCAGTTACTCGGGAGGGCTGGGGGAGCAGTACTTC.

The chain is built from TRBV4-1 and TRBJ2-7; TRBD2 might be the D (6 bases). This CDR3 comprises 15 residues. Germline CDR1 and CDR2: MGHRA and YSYEKL. Trimming cost V 3 bases and J 3 bases, with 15 bases left between them. Written as DNA, the CDR3 is TGCGCCAGCAGCCATACTGTTCCGGGAGACTACGAGCAGTACTTC. Translating it yields CASSHTVPGDYEQYF.

This chain joins TRBV11-2 and TRBJ2-7; 9 bases map to TRBD1. Per the germline V gene, CDR1 is SGHAT and CDR2 is FQNNGV. V dropped 3 bases and J dropped 5; count of bases not matched to a gene: 20. The CDR3 loop spans 19 amino acids. CDR3 sequence reads: CASSFPVGQGNQRVHEQYF. DNA of the CDR3: TGTGCCAGCAGCTTCCCTGTAGGACAGGGGAACCAGAGAGTCCACGAGCAGTACTTC.